A selection of T cell receptor beta chains follows, all from one sample in a study of patients and donors after allogeneic stem cell transplantation. TCRdb used MiXCR to reprocess the RT-PCR reads, holding one entry per CDR3 protein. The table records about a million distinct CDR3 sequences, roughly 18% of them present only once. Material: blood, either unsorted or a sorted T cell fraction (not recorded which). The receptors were sampled from a human donor who was either an allogeneic HSCT recipient or a stem cell or donor lymphocyte infusion donor (not recorded which). It is not recorded whose cells these are; they may come from a transplant donor. Each CDR3 is given with its conserved first and last residue. The D gene is left open where the match is weak. Clone size is not always given. Where it is, it says once, few, many or a class for expanded clones.

CDR3 protein,CDR3 DNA,V gene,D gene,J gene,clone size
CATGTGKGGNTIYF,TGTGCCACCGGGACGGGAAAAGGAGGGAACACCATATATTTT,TRBV6-1,-,TRBJ1-3,few
CASSFYRLAGASETQYF,TGTGCCAGCAGTTTCTATCGACTAGCGGGAGCCTCCGAGACCCAGTACTTC,TRBV12-3/TRBV12-4,TRBD2,TRBJ2-5,many
CSAIPGQEKYNEQFF,TGCAGTGCTATTCCGGGACAGGAAAAGTACAATGAGCAGTTCTTC,TRBV20-1,TRBD1,TRBJ2-1,few
CASSHTGTGFAYNEQFF,TGTGCCAGCAGCCATACCGGGACAGGGTTCGCCTACAATGAGCAGTTCTTC,TRBV6-1,TRBD1,TRBJ2-1,-
CASSKTGQGGYQPQHF,TGTGCCAGCAGCAAGACAGGACAGGGAGGGTATCAGCCCCAGCATTTT,TRBV6-1,TRBD1,TRBJ1-5,-
CASSNGQGVFYEQYF,TGTGCCAGCAGCAACGGACAGGGGGTGTTCTACGAGCAGTACTTC,TRBV12-3/TRBV12-4,TRBD1,TRBJ2-7,few
CASSQEREQFF,TGTGCCAGCAGCCAAGAGCGTGAGCAGTTCTTC,TRBV3-1,-,TRBJ2-1,-
CASSSPRGRGRGATNEKLFF,TGCGCCAGCAGCTCCCCTCGCGGCAGGGGGCGGGGGGCAACTAATGAAAAACTGTTTTTT,TRBV5-1,TRBD1,TRBJ1-4,-
CASSLRGIYGYTF,TGTGCCAGCAGCTTAAGGGGGATCTATGGCTACACCTTC,TRBV7-6,-,TRBJ1-2,few
CASRTGGTTGYGYTF,TGTGCCAGTAGAACAGGGGGGACAACGGGCTATGGCTACACCTTC,TRBV19,TRBD1,TRBJ1-2,few
CSAPASGVSSYEQYF,TGCAGTGCCCCTGCTAGCGGGGTCAGCTCCTACGAGCAGTACTTC,TRBV20-1,TRBD2,TRBJ2-7,-
CASSYSGRVGAYEQYF,TGTGCCAGCAGTTACTCAGGAAGGGTCGGTGCCTACGAGCAGTACTTC,TRBV6-5,-,TRBJ2-7,-
CASSERSLNQPQHF,TGTGCCAGCAGTGAACGGTCACTCAATCAGCCCCAGCATTTT,TRBV2,-,TRBJ1-5,-
CAWSVPLWGLSNQPQHF,TGTGCCTGGAGTGTACCTCTTTGGGGTCTTAGCAATCAGCCCCAGCATTTT,TRBV30,-,TRBJ1-5,-
CASSLDRGHETQYF,TGTGCTAGCAGCTTGGACAGGGGGCATGAGACCCAGTACTTC,TRBV7-7,TRBD1,TRBJ2-5,-
CSASALSNTEAFF,TGCAGTGCTAGTGCCCTTTCTAACACTGAAGCTTTCTTT,TRBV20-1,-,TRBJ1-1,-
CASSLRGVKLFF,TGTGCCAGCAGTTTGAGAGGAGTCAAACTGTTTTTT,TRBV12-3/TRBV12-4,-,TRBJ1-4,few
CASSRLAGYQETQYF,TGCGCCAGCAGCAGACTAGCGGGGTATCAAGAGACCCAGTACTTC,TRBV4-1,TRBD2,TRBJ2-5,many
CASSFLQGSSEAFF,TGTGCCAGCAGCTTTCTCCAGGGGAGCTCTGAAGCTTTCTTT,TRBV7-9,-,TRBJ1-1,-
CASSLNPAGAYEQYF,TGTGCCAGCAGTTTAAATCCTGCCGGAGCCTACGAGCAGTACTTC,TRBV12-3/TRBV12-4,-,TRBJ2-7,-
CAWKRTGLNTGELFF,TGTGCCTGGAAACGGACCGGCCTTAACACCGGGGAGCTGTTTTTT,TRBV30,-,TRBJ2-2,-
CASSSRGDGSSYNEQFF,TGTGCCAGCAGCTCCAGAGGGGACGGGAGCTCCTACAATGAGCAGTTCTTC,TRBV7-9,-,TRBJ2-1,-
CASSFEGFPPNTGELFF,TGTGCCAGCAGTTTTGAGGGATTCCCCCCGAACACCGGGGAGCTGTTTTTT,TRBV12-3/TRBV12-4,-,TRBJ2-2,-
CASSPQGQGWQETQYF,TGTGCCAGCAGCCCCCAAGGACAGGGGTGGCAAGAGACCCAGTACTTC,TRBV9,TRBD1,TRBJ2-5,many
CASSQTSGAQETQYF,TGCGCCAGCAGCCAAACTAGCGGGGCACAAGAGACCCAGTACTTC,TRBV4-1,TRBD2,TRBJ2-5,few
CSARRETDTQYF,TGCAGTGCTAGACGCGAAACAGATACGCAGTATTTT,TRBV20-1,-,TRBJ2-3,many